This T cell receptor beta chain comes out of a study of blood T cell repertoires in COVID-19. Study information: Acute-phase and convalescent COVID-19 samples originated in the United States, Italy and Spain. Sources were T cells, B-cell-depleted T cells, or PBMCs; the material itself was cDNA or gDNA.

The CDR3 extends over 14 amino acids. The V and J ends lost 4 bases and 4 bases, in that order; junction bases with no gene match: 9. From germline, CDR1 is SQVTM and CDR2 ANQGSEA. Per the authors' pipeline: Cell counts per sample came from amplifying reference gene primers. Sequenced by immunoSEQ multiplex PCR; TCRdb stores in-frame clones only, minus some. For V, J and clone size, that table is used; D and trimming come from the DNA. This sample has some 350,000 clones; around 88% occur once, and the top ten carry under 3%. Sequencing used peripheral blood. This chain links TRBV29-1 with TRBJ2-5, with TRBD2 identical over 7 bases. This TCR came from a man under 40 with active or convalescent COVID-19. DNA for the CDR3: TGCAGCGTTGGGAGGCGGGAGAAGCGAGAGACCCAGTACTTC. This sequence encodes CSVGRREKRETQYF.